These T cell receptor beta chains were read from a single sample in a study of blood T cell repertoires in COVID-19. Sequencing used immunoSEQ multiplex PCR; TCRdb keeps in-frame clones, though not all of them. The sample contains over 150,000 clones, more than 80% of which appear only once. The sequencing sample was made of PBMCs or T cells enriched from blood (not recorded which). All receptors come from a middle-aged man who had recovered from COVID-19. The CDR3 runs from the conserved cysteine through the conserved F or W. The D gene is left open where the match is weak. Clone size is shown for a subset of rows, as once, few, many or a class of expanded clone.

V gene: TRBV27
D gene: TRBD1
clone size: -
J gene: TRBJ2-5
CDR3 DNA: TGTGCCAGCAGCAAACTAAACAGGGGCCTAGAGACCCAGTACTTC
CDR3 protein: CASSKLNRGLETQYF

V gene: TRBV5-6
D gene: -
clone size: -
J gene: TRBJ2-5
CDR3 DNA: TGTGCCAGCAGCTTGGCCCCGTTCCAAGAGACCCAGTACTTC
CDR3 protein: CASSLAPFQETQYF

V gene: TRBV5-1
D gene: TRBD1
clone size: -
J gene: TRBJ2-7
CDR3 DNA: TGCGCCAGCAGCTTGGGGACAGGGGGAGGACCTCCGCAGTACTTC
CDR3 protein: CASSLGTGGGPPQYF

V gene: TRBV5-8
D gene: -
clone size: -
J gene: TRBJ1-5
CDR3 DNA: TGTGCCAGCAGCCCCTCCTACGGGGGGAAGAATCAGCCCCAGCATTTT
CDR3 protein: CASSPSYGGKNQPQHF

V gene: TRBV2
D gene: -
clone size: -
J gene: TRBJ2-1
CDR3 DNA: TGTGCCAGCAGTGGTTCCCTGAGGTACAATGAGCAGTTCTTC
CDR3 protein: CASSGSLRYNEQFF

V gene: TRBV19
D gene: -
clone size: -
J gene: TRBJ1-1
CDR3 DNA: TGTGCCAGTAGGGGCATTTCTGAGAACACTGAAGCTTTCTTT
CDR3 protein: CASRGISENTEAFF

V gene: TRBV30
D gene: TRBD1
clone size: -
J gene: TRBJ1-1
CDR3 DNA: TGTGCCTGGAGCTCTTGGGGGACAGGGGACAACACTGAAGCTTTCTTT
CDR3 protein: CAWSSWGTGDNTEAFF

V gene: TRBV27
D gene: TRBD1
clone size: -
J gene: TRBJ2-3
CDR3 DNA: TGTGCCAGCAGTTCCTCAGGGGGCTTGGTAGATACGCAGTATTTT
CDR3 protein: CASSSSGGLVDTQYF

V gene: TRBV29-1
D gene: TRBD1
clone size: -
J gene: TRBJ1-1
CDR3 DNA: TGCAGCGCTGAAAGGCAGGGGGCCACTGAAGCTTTCTTT
CDR3 protein: CSAERQGATEAFF

V gene: TRBV12-3/TRBV12-4
D gene: -
clone size: -
J gene: TRBJ2-1
CDR3 DNA: TGTGCCAGCAGTTTATCAGGGTACAATGAGCAGTTCTTC
CDR3 protein: CASSLSGYNEQFF

V gene: TRBV11-2
D gene: -
clone size: once
J gene: TRBJ2-7
CDR3 DNA: TGTGCCAGCAGCCTTTATATCTACGAGCAGTACTTC
CDR3 protein: CASSLYIYEQYF

V gene: TRBV12-5
D gene: -
clone size: once
J gene: TRBJ2-7
CDR3 DNA: TGTGCTAGTGGGGTGGGAGAGCGGGAGCAGTACTTC
CDR3 protein: CASGVGEREQYF

V gene: TRBV10-2
D gene: TRBD1
clone size: once
J gene: TRBJ1-3
CDR3 DNA: TGCGCCAGCAGTGAGCCGCGAATGACAGGGGGTGGAAACACCATATATTTT
CDR3 protein: CASSEPRMTGGGNTIYF

V gene: TRBV28
D gene: TRBD1
clone size: -
J gene: TRBJ1-1
CDR3 DNA: TGTGCCAGCAGGGACAGGGGGCGTGCGGACACTGAAGCTTTCTTT
CDR3 protein: CASRDRGRADTEAFF

V gene: TRBV15
D gene: -
clone size: -
J gene: TRBJ1-4
CDR3 DNA: TGTGCCACCAGCAGAGGCGGAGCAGAAAAACTGTTTTTT
CDR3 protein: CATSRGGAEKLFF

V gene: TRBV24-1
D gene: -
clone size: -
J gene: TRBJ1-6
CDR3 DNA: TGTGCCACCAAAGATCCCGAGGCGGCCTATAATTCACCCCTCCACTTT
CDR3 protein: CATKDPEAAYNSPLHF

V gene: TRBV3-1/TRBV3-2
D gene: TRBD1
clone size: -
J gene: TRBJ2-4
CDR3 DNA: TGTGCCAGCAGCCCAGGACAGGGGGCGCGGGCCTACAACATATACTTC
CDR3 protein: CASSPGQGARAYNIYF

V gene: TRBV9
D gene: -
clone size: few
J gene: TRBJ1-2
CDR3 DNA: TGTGCCAGCAGCTCCGGGGGGAGTGGCTACACCTTC
CDR3 protein: CASSSGGSGYTF

V gene: TRBV20-1
D gene: -
clone size: -
J gene: TRBJ1-1
CDR3 DNA: TGCAGTGCTAGCGACGGAAGGAGGGCTTTCTTT
CDR3 protein: CSASDGRRAFF

V gene: TRBV5-5
D gene: TRBD1
clone size: -
J gene: TRBJ2-7
CDR3 DNA: TGTGCCAGCAGCTTTTGGACAGGCCCAGGGACCGAGCAGTACTTC
CDR3 protein: CASSFWTGPGTEQYF

V gene: TRBV28
D gene: TRBD1
clone size: few
J gene: TRBJ1-4
CDR3 DNA: TGTGCCAGCAGTTCGGGACAGGGGCTAGATGAAAAACTGTTTTTT
CDR3 protein: CASSSGQGLDEKLFF

V gene: TRBV27
D gene: TRBD1
clone size: -
J gene: TRBJ1-1
CDR3 DNA: TGTGCCAGCAGTCCCCGACAGGGGATAGATCGTTTCGGGTCTTTCTTT
CDR3 protein: CASSPRQGIDRFGSFF

V gene: TRBV5-1
D gene: TRBD2
clone size: -
J gene: TRBJ2-7
CDR3 DNA: TGCGCCAGCAGCTTGGCCGGGAGGGGCGAGCAGTACTTC
CDR3 protein: CASSLAGRGEQYF

V gene: TRBV21-1
D gene: -
clone size: -
J gene: TRBJ1-5
CDR3 DNA: TGTGCCAGCAGCGCCTCCCCGTGGGGGGGCGCGGGTCAGCCCCAGCATTTT
CDR3 protein: CASSASPWGGAGQPQHF

V gene: TRBV7-3
D gene: -
clone size: -
J gene: TRBJ1-1
CDR3 DNA: TGTGCCAGCAGCTCCCATCTAGGGGTTGACACTGAAGCTTTCTTT
CDR3 protein: CASSSHLGVDTEAFF

V gene: TRBV5-1
D gene: TRBD1
clone size: few
J gene: TRBJ1-1
CDR3 DNA: TGCGCCAGCAGCTTGTGGGCAGGGGGGTCCACTGAAGCTTTCTTT
CDR3 protein: CASSLWAGGSTEAFF

V gene: TRBV2
D gene: TRBD2
clone size: -
J gene: TRBJ2-1
CDR3 DNA: TGTGCCAGCAGTGAGACTAGCGGGGCGCAGTTCTTC
CDR3 protein: CASSETSGAQFF

V gene: TRBV15
D gene: -
clone size: -
J gene: TRBJ1-6
CDR3 DNA: TGTGCCACCAGCAGAGATGGGGGGTCACCCCTCCACTTT
CDR3 protein: CATSRDGGSPLHF

V gene: TRBV6-5
D gene: -
clone size: -
J gene: TRBJ1-2
CDR3 DNA: TGTGCCAGCAGTTACCCCCAGGGCGGCTACACCTTC
CDR3 protein: CASSYPQGGYTF

V gene: TRBV19
D gene: TRBD1
clone size: once
J gene: TRBJ1-3
CDR3 DNA: TGTGCCAGTAGTATAGAAACCGGGACAGGGGGCGCGAGAAACACCATATATTTT
CDR3 protein: CASSIETGTGGARNTIYF

V gene: TRBV18
D gene: -
clone size: -
J gene: TRBJ1-1
CDR3 DNA: TGTGCCAGCTCACTGTATCGACAGCCGAACACTGAAGCTTTCTTT
CDR3 protein: CASSLYRQPNTEAFF

V gene: TRBV9
D gene: -
clone size: -
J gene: TRBJ1-4
CDR3 DNA: TGTGCCAGCAGCCCCAGGGTTGTGGGTGAAAAACTGTTTTTT
CDR3 protein: CASSPRVVGEKLFF

V gene: TRBV12-3/TRBV12-4
D gene: -
clone size: -
J gene: TRBJ1-5
CDR3 DNA: TGTGCCAGCAGTGTAAAGGGGGATCAGCCCCAGCATTTT
CDR3 protein: CASSVKGDQPQHF

V gene: TRBV6-5
D gene: TRBD1
clone size: -
J gene: TRBJ1-6
CDR3 DNA: TGTGCCAGCTCCGAGCAGGGGGCCTATTCACCCCTCCACTTT
CDR3 protein: CASSEQGAYSPLHF

V gene: TRBV10-3
D gene: -
clone size: once
J gene: TRBJ1-5
CDR3 DNA: TGTGCCATCAGTGAGGGAGTGGATCAGCCCCAGCATTTT
CDR3 protein: CAISEGVDQPQHF

V gene: TRBV28
D gene: -
clone size: -
J gene: TRBJ2-3
CDR3 DNA: TGTGCCAGCAGTTTATTCGCGGATACGCAGTATTTT
CDR3 protein: CASSLFADTQYF

V gene: TRBV7-8
D gene: -
clone size: few
J gene: TRBJ1-5
CDR3 DNA: TGTGCCAGCAGCTTACTACTCCTAGTGCAGCCCCAGCATTTT
CDR3 protein: CASSLLLLVQPQHF

V gene: TRBV7-9
D gene: TRBD1
clone size: -
J gene: TRBJ1-1
CDR3 DNA: TGTGCCAGCAGCTTAGAGGGGGCGCACACTGAAGCTTTCTTT
CDR3 protein: CASSLEGAHTEAFF

V gene: TRBV30
D gene: -
clone size: -
J gene: TRBJ2-5
CDR3 DNA: TGTGCCTGGAGGGACTCGGGGATAGAGACCCAGTACTTC
CDR3 protein: CAWRDSGIETQYF

V gene: TRBV15
D gene: -
clone size: -
J gene: TRBJ2-7
CDR3 DNA: TGTGCCACCAGCAGAGTTGACGGAGCCTACGAGCAGTACTTC
CDR3 protein: CATSRVDGAYEQYF

V gene: TRBV19
D gene: -
clone size: -
J gene: TRBJ1-2
CDR3 DNA: TGTGCCAGTAGTATAAATCCCTCAGCTAACTATGGCTACACCTTC
CDR3 protein: CASSINPSANYGYTF

V gene: TRBV6-6
D gene: -
clone size: -
J gene: TRBJ2-1
CDR3 DNA: TGTGCCAGCAGTCCCCGGGGGTTTGGGGGTGAAGGCTACAATGAGCAGTTCTTC
CDR3 protein: CASSPRGFGGEGYNEQFF

V gene: TRBV10-3
D gene: -
clone size: -
J gene: TRBJ2-7
CDR3 DNA: TGTGCCTCCGGACGGGACTACGAGCAGTACTTC
CDR3 protein: CASGRDYEQYF

V gene: TRBV25-1
D gene: -
clone size: -
J gene: TRBJ1-2
CDR3 DNA: TGTGCCAGCAGGGAGACTCAGACAGGCGGCTACACCTTC
CDR3 protein: CASRETQTGGYTF

V gene: TRBV9
D gene: TRBD2
clone size: -
J gene: TRBJ2-1
CDR3 DNA: TGTGCCAGCAGCCCGCATATTGAGCGGGACTACAATGAGCAGTTCTTC
CDR3 protein: CASSPHIERDYNEQFF

V gene: TRBV18
D gene: -
clone size: -
J gene: TRBJ1-2
CDR3 DNA: TGTGCCAGCTCACCAGGGGCAGGGGTGTTCGGCTACACCTTC
CDR3 protein: CASSPGAGVFGYTF

V gene: TRBV9
D gene: -
clone size: -
J gene: TRBJ1-1
CDR3 DNA: TGTGCCAGCAGCGTCGGGAGCACTTCGTACACTGAAGCTTTCTTT
CDR3 protein: CASSVGSTSYTEAFF

V gene: TRBV23-1
D gene: -
clone size: -
J gene: TRBJ1-1
CDR3 DNA: TGCGCCAGCAGTCACCCCAGGTTGCGGGGGGGCATTAGGACTGAAGCTTTCTTT
CDR3 protein: CASSHPRLRGGIRTEAFF

V gene: TRBV24-1
D gene: -
clone size: once
J gene: TRBJ2-3
CDR3 DNA: TGTGCCACCAGTGATCCTACCGTGGGACAAGGGAAAGATACGCAGTATTTT
CDR3 protein: CATSDPTVGQGKDTQYF

V gene: TRBV19
D gene: -
clone size: -
J gene: TRBJ1-3
CDR3 DNA: TGTGCCAGTAGTATCACGATTACAGGGAGAGGGAACACCATATATTTT
CDR3 protein: CASSITITGRGNTIYF

V gene: TRBV5-1
D gene: TRBD1
clone size: -
J gene: TRBJ2-4
CDR3 DNA: TGCGCCAGCAGCATAGGACAGGGGTACATTCAGTACTTC
CDR3 protein: CASSIGQGYIQYF

V gene: TRBV23-1
D gene: -
clone size: -
J gene: TRBJ2-7
CDR3 DNA: TGCGCCAGCAGTCGACCGGGGTACCACGAGCAGTACTTC
CDR3 protein: CASSRPGYHEQYF

V gene: TRBV3-1/TRBV3-2
D gene: TRBD1
clone size: -
J gene: TRBJ1-2
CDR3 DNA: TGTGCCAGCAGTCACCTCGCAGGGGGCTATGGCTACACCTTC
CDR3 protein: CASSHLAGGYGYTF

V gene: TRBV3-1/TRBV3-2
D gene: TRBD2
clone size: -
J gene: TRBJ2-5
CDR3 DNA: TGTGCCAGCACCAGACTAGCGGAAGAGACCCAGTACTTC
CDR3 protein: CASTRLAEETQYF

V gene: TRBV29-1
D gene: TRBD1
clone size: -
J gene: TRBJ2-1
CDR3 DNA: TGCAGCGTTGGGGGGAGGACAGGGAACAATGAGCAGTTCTTC
CDR3 protein: CSVGGRTGNNEQFF

V gene: TRBV27
D gene: -
clone size: -
J gene: TRBJ2-7
CDR3 DNA: TGTGCCAGCAGAACCTCCCTTGAGATGCGGTCCTACGAGCAGTACTTC
CDR3 protein: CASRTSLEMRSYEQYF

V gene: TRBV2
D gene: -
clone size: -
J gene: TRBJ2-5
CDR3 DNA: TGTGCCAGCAGTGACAGCAGGGCAGAGACCCAGTACTTC
CDR3 protein: CASSDSRAETQYF

V gene: TRBV18
D gene: -
clone size: -
J gene: TRBJ2-7
CDR3 DNA: TGTGCCAGCTCACCATCTCTAAGCTCCTACGAGCAGTACTTC
CDR3 protein: CASSPSLSSYEQYF

V gene: TRBV5-4
D gene: -
clone size: once
J gene: TRBJ1-1
CDR3 DNA: TGTGCCAGCAGCCCACCGCGGGTATCACCGGGTGAAGCTTTCTTT
CDR3 protein: CASSPPRVSPGEAFF

V gene: TRBV5-1
D gene: -
clone size: -
J gene: TRBJ2-1
CDR3 DNA: TGCGCCAGCAGCTTGGGAGGGTCTGTCAATGAGCAGTTCTTC
CDR3 protein: CASSLGGSVNEQFF